This T cell receptor beta chain was captured by sequencing in a study of blood T cell repertoires in COVID-19. At the level of the study: The cDNA or gDNA used as material had been derived from T cells, B-cell-depleted T cells, or PBMCs.

This clone was seen a few times. Original methodology: From reference gene primer amplification, estimates of nucleated cell counts were derived. Sequencing used immunoSEQ multiplex PCR; TCRdb keeps in-frame clones, though not all of them. V and J calls and clone size are those listed in that table; D and trimming were worked out from the DNA. The table has about 180,000 clones, about 91% seen once; the top ten hold more than 1.5%. V lost 3 bases and J lost 6, with 17 bases in between. This CDR3 has 14 amino acids. Germline V gene sequence: CDR1 GTSNPN, CDR2 SVGIG (reference sequence). The chain employs TRBV30 and TRBJ1-2; D not certain. This clonotype originated in a woman between 45 and 65 years old with acute or convalescent COVID-19. Specimen: peripheral blood. The CDR3: CAWRRQAFLDGYTF. Here the CDR3 DNA reads TGTGCCTGGAGAAGGCAGGCCTTTCTCGATGGCTACACCTTC.